These 21 T cell receptor beta chains came from one sample sequenced in a study of T cell responses to AZD1222 COVID-19 vaccine. Clones were sequenced by immunoSEQ multiplex PCR, and TCRdb holds only the in-frame ones, with some missing. The table has some 130,000 clones, around nine tenths seen once. Sequenced here: peripheral blood, sampled on day 0 of AZD1222 vaccination. All receptors derive from an adult in good health.

The chain links TRBV5-1 to TRBJ2-3, with 12 bases matching TRBD2. The CDR3 extends over 19 amino acids. The V segment lost 4 bases and the J segment 1 base; nucleotides outside the gene matches: 13. Germline V gene lookup returns CDR1 SGHRS and CDR2 YFSETQ. Here the CDR3 DNA reads TGCGCCAGCAGCCCGACTAGCGGGGGCCATCTTCTACGCACAGATACGCAGTATTTT. This translates into CASSPTSGGHLLRTDTQYF.

The chain joins TRBV5-1 to TRBJ2-7; D is perhaps TRBD2 (6 bases). CDR3 length equals 18 residues. Germline V gene lookup returns CDR1 SGHRS and CDR2 YFSETQ. V was shortened by 2 bases and J by 2 bases, with 23 bases between the two germline ends. CDR3 sequence: CASSFDPTPLAGTYEQYF. In nucleotides, the CDR3 is TGCGCCAGCAGCTTTGATCCGACCCCCCTCGCGGGAACCTACGAGCAGTACTTC.

The rearrangement links TRBV5-4 to TRBJ1-6, with D unresolved. Trimming pared 2 bases from V and 7 bases from J, leaving 13 bases between. CDR3 size: 15 residues. Germline CDR1 reads SGHNT; CDR2 reads YYREEE (reference sequence). The chain's CDR3 is CASSLGSGGNSPLHF. For the CDR3, the DNA is TGTGCCAGCAGCTTAGGGTCAGGTGGGAATTCACCCCTCCACTTT.

Only one count was recorded for this clone. The chain links TRBV6-2 or TRBV6-3 to TRBJ1-1; D remains unclear. Per the germline V gene, CDR1 is MNHEY and CDR2 is SVGEGT. The CDR3 runs to 13 residues. V was pared by 0 bases and J by 1 base, with 3 bases between. The CDR3 reads CASSYSENTEAFF. Here the CDR3 DNA reads TGTGCCAGCAGTTACTCGGAGAACACTGAAGCTTTCTTT.

This sequence joins TRBV5-1 and TRBJ2-3; 10 bases are shared with TRBD2. V was pared by 4 bases and J by 4 bases, with 9 bases of the junction left unmatched. Germline V gives CDR1 SGHRS, CDR2 YFSETQ. The CDR3 covers 16 residues. As DNA, the CDR3 is TGCGCCAGCAGCCCGGAAGCGGGAGGGCTATCAGATACGCAGTATTTT. Encoded protein: CASSPEAGGLSDTQYF.

The DNA for the CDR3 is TGCGCCAGCAGCCAAGTCCGGTTTTCGTCGGACACTGAAGCTTTCTTT. This translates into CASSQVRFSSDTEAFF. The gene calls are TRBV4-1 and TRBJ1-1; D call uncertain. This CDR3 spans 16 amino acids. Trimming left V 1 base short and J 3 bases short, with 15 bases between. CDR1 is MGHRA, CDR2 YSYEKL, per germline.

The chain couples TRBV5-4 to TRBJ2-1; 8 bases fit TRBD2. CDR1 is SGHNT and CDR2 is YYREEE in the germline V gene (reference sequence). The CDR3 has 14 residues. Unmatched junction bases numbered 7, after V lost 4 bases and J lost 7 bases. CDR3 DNA sequence: TGTGCCAGCAGCCTCCTATTAGCGGGAAATGAGCAGTTCTTC. This encodes CASSLLLAGNEQFF.

The chain couples TRBV3-1 (or the pseudogene TRBV3-2) to TRBJ2-7; 9 bases agree with TRBD1. CDR1 is LGHDT, CDR2 YNNKEL, per germline (reference sequence). V lost 4 bases, J lost 6 bases, and 7 bases stayed unmatched. The CDR3 totals 14 residues. CDR3 residues: CASSLQGASSEQYF. The CDR3 nucleotides read TGTGCCAGCAGCCTACAGGGGGCATCAAGCGAGCAGTACTTC.

The V and J genes are TRBV30 and TRBJ1-5, with D possibly matching TRBD1 (5 bases). The germline gives CDR1 GTSNPN, CDR2 SVGIG (reference sequence). V was clipped by 4 bases and J by 0 bases, with 10 bases between them. The CDR3 totals 14 residues. The CDR3 loop is CAWTRGHSNQPQHF. CDR3 in DNA: TGTGCCTGGACCCGCGGACATAGCAATCAGCCCCAGCATTTT.

V usage is TRBV7-2 and J usage is TRBJ2-3; 13 nucleotides align to TRBD2. Per the germline V gene, CDR1 is SGHTA and CDR2 is FQGNSA. The CDR3 has 17 amino acids. V trimming: 1 base; J trimming: 2 bases; junction bases outside the gene matches: 3. CDR3 residues: CASSLGTSGGATDTQYF. CDR3 nucleotides: TGTGCCAGCAGCTTAGGGACTAGCGGGGGAGCCACAGATACGCAGTATTTT.

The rearrangement links TRBV7-2 to TRBJ1-6, with 8 positions matching TRBD1. The CDR3 loop spans 14 amino acids. V lost 4 bases and J lost 12; bases outside the gene matches: 8. CDR1 is SGHTA and CDR2 is FQGNSA in the germline V gene. CDR3: CASSSGQGSLPLHF. The DNA for the CDR3 is TGTGCCAGCAGCTCCGGACAGGGTTCTTTACCCCTCCACTTT.

The rearrangement uses TRBV7-2 and TRBJ1-1, with D possibly being TRBD1 (5 bases). Trimming left V 1 base short and J 3 bases short, with 9 bases between. The CDR3 has 14 residues. Germline values: CDR1 SGHTA, CDR2 FQGNSA. CDR3 sequence (DNA): TGTGCCAGCAGCTTAGGGGGGACTTACACTGAAGCTTTCTTT. This codes for CASSLGGTYTEAFF.

The rearrangement uses TRBV29-1 and TRBJ1-3, with D possibly being TRBD1 (6 bases). This CDR3 has 13 amino acids. CDR1 and CDR2 (germline): SQVTM, ANQGSEA. V was cut by 7 bases and J by 2 bases, with 12 bases left in between. CDR3 loop: CSGRAGAGNTIYF. CDR3 coding DNA: TGCAGCGGTCGAGCAGGGGCTGGAAACACCATATATTTT.

This chain uses TRBV6-5 with TRBJ2-1, with 12 bases identical to TRBD2. The CDR3 is 15 residues long. CDR1 is MNHEY, CDR2 SVGAGI, per germline. V shed 6 bases and J 7 bases; nucleotides not matched to a gene: 7. CDR3 bases: TGTGCCAGCAGGCTGACTAGCGGGAGTACGAATGAGCAGTTCTTC. Translated: CASRLTSGSTNEQFF.

The rearrangement links TRBV3-1 (or the pseudogene TRBV3-2) to TRBJ2-2; 8 bases align to TRBD2. The length of the CDR3 is 18 residues. J lost 1 base, V lost 4 bases, and 11 bases had no gene match. Looked up from germline, CDR1 is LGHDT and CDR2 is YNNKEL (reference sequence). The CDR3 protein is CASSPQGAGVRNTGELFF. The CDR3 DNA reads TGTGCCAGCAGCCCACAGGGAGCGGGAGTGAGGAACACCGGGGAGCTGTTTTTT.

J is TRBJ2-7 and V is TRBV15; possible D gene TRBD2, 6 bases. The CDR3 extends over 12 amino acids. Germline V gives CDR1 LNHNV, CDR2 YYDKDF (reference sequence). Trimming removed 4 bases from V and 7 bases from J, with 11 bases in between. CDR3 protein: CATSTPSGEQYF. In DNA form, the CDR3 reads TGTGCCACCAGCACCCCCAGCGGGGAGCAGTACTTC.

The chain carries TRBV4-2 and TRBJ2-7; TRBD2 matches at 8 bases. The CDR3 runs 15 residues. The trim removed 6 bases at V and 4 bases at J, leaving 11 bases unmatched. CDR1 LGHNA and CDR2 YNFKEQ come from the germline V gene. The CDR3 DNA follows: TGTGCCAGCAGGCCGACGAGCGGGAGATCGTACGAGCAGTACTTC. The encoded protein is CASRPTSGRSYEQYF.

With respect to this clone: This sample includes further DNA sequences coding for the same CDR3. The V and J genes are TRBV19 and TRBJ1-5; TRBD1 agrees at 8 bases. This CDR3 region has 14 residues. V lost 1 base and J lost 7; bases outside the gene matches: 3. From germline, CDR1 is LNHDA and CDR2 SQIVND (reference sequence). This chain's CDR3 is CASSIGTGNQPQHF. CDR3 nucleotides: TGTGCCAGTAGTATAGGGACAGGGAACCAGCCCCAGCATTTT.

J is TRBJ2-1 and V is TRBV11-3; weak D call: TRBD2 (5 bases). CDR1 is SGHNT, CDR2 YENEEA, per germline. With 5 bases removed from V and 8 bases from J, the gap between germline ends came to 13 bases. This CDR3 contains 13 residues. The DNA for the CDR3 is TGTGCCAGCAGCCCGGGTCAGGAGGATGAGCAGTTCTTC. It codes for CASSPGQEDEQFF.

The rearrangement links TRBV11-1 to TRBJ2-1; 7 nucleotides line up with TRBD2. CDR1 SGHAT and CDR2 FQDESV come from the germline V gene (reference sequence). After removal of 1 base from V and 7 bases from J, the junction contained 4 bases not matched to a gene. CDR3 size: 14 residues. The CDR3 region is CASSLGLAENEQFF. The CDR3, as DNA: TGTGCCAGCAGCTTAGGTCTAGCGGAGAATGAGCAGTTCTTC.

A few counts support this clone. At the DNA level, this CDR3 is encoded by other sequences in the same sample as well. This chain uses TRBV7-9 with TRBJ1-1, with a tentative D call TRBD1 (5 bases). Germline CDR1 reads SEHNR; CDR2 reads FQNEAQ (reference sequence). The CDR3 extends over 15 amino acids. Trimming took off 1 base at V and 3 bases at J, with 12 bases between the two ends. The CDR3 nucleotides are TGTGCCAGCAGCTTAGTGGGGGGTTGGGACACTGAAGCTTTCTTT. It codes for CASSLVGGWDTEAFF.